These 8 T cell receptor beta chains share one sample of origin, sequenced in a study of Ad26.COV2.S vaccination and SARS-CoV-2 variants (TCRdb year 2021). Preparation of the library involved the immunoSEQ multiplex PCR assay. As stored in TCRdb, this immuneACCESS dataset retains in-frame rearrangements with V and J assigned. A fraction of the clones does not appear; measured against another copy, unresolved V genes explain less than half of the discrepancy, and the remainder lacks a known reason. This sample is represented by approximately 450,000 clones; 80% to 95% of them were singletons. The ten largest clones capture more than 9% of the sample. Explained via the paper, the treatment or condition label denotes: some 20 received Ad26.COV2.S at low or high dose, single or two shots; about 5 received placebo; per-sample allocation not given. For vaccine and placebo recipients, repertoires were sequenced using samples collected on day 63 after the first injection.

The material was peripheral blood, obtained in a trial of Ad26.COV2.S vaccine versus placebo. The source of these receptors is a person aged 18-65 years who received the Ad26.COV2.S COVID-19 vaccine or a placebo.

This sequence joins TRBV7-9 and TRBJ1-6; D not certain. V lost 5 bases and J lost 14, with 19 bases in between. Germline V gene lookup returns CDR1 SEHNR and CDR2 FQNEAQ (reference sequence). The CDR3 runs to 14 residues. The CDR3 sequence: CASSPMVRPDALHF. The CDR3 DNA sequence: TGTGCCAGCAGCCCCATGGTCAGGCCTGATGCCCTCCACTTT.

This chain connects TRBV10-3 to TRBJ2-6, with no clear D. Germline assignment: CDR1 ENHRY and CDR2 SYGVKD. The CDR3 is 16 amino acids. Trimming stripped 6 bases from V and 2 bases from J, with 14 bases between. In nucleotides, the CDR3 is TGTGCCATCAGGCATGCAGGCGGAACTGGGGCCAACGTCCTGACTTTC. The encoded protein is CAIRHAGGTGANVLTF.

The chain's CDR3 is CASDAGDSSYNEQFF. In DNA, the CDR3 is TGCGCCAGCGACGCGGGGGATAGCTCCTACAATGAGCAGTTCTTC. This sequence joins TRBV5-1 and TRBJ2-1; 7 bases match TRBD2. The CDR3 covers 15 residues. Germline CDR1 reads SGHRS; CDR2 reads YFSETQ. V shed 7 bases, J shed 0 bases, and the junction held 7 bases outside the gene matches.

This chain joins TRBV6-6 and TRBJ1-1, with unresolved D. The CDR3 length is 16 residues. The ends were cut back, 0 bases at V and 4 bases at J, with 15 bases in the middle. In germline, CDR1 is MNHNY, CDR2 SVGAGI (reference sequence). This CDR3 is CASSYSSSTWGTEAFF. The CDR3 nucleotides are TGTGCCAGCAGTTACTCGAGCAGCACCTGGGGCACTGAAGCTTTCTTT.

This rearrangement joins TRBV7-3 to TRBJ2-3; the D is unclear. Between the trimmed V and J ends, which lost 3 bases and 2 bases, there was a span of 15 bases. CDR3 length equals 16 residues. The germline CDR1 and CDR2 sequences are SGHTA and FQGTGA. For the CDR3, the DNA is TGTGCCAGCAGCTTCGATTCTGGGTCGAACACAGATACGCAGTATTTT. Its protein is CASSFDSGSNTDTQYF. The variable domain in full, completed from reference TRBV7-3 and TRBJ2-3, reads GAGVSQTPSNKVTEKGKYVELRCDPISGHTALYWYRQSLGQGPEFLIYFQGTGAADDSGLPNDRFFAVRPEGSVSTLKIQRTERGDSAVYLCASSFDSGSNTDTQYFGPGTRLTVL.

The CDR3 DNA reads as TGTGCCAGCAGCCCTAAGGCTAGCGGAAACAATGAGCAGTTCTTC. Translating it yields CASSPKASGNNEQFF. The chain has TRBV13 and TRBJ2-1; 7 bases are a match to TRBD2. The J segment lost 5 bases and the V segment lost 5 bases, leaving 9 bases of the junction unmatched. This CDR3 comprises 15 residues. Germline V gene lookup returns CDR1 PRHDT and CDR2 FYEKMQ (reference sequence).

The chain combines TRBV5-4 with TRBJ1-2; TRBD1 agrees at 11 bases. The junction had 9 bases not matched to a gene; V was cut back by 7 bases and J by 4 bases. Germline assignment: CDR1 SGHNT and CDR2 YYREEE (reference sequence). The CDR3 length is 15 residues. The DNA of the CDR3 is TGTGCCAGCCGGCATCTTGGACAGGGGGCCTATGGCTACACCTTC. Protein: CASRHLGQGAYGYTF. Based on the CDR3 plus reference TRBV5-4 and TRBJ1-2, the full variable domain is ETGVTQSPTHLIKTRGQQVTLRCSSQSGHNTVSWYQQALGQGPQFIFQYYREEENGRGNFPPRFSGLQFPNYSSELNVNALELDDSALYLCASRHLGQGAYGYTFGSGTRLTVV.

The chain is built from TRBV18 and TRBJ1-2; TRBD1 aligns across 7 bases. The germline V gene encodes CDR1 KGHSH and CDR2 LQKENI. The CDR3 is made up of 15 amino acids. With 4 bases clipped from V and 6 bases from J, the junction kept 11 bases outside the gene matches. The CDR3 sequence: CASSHYRGEEDGYTF. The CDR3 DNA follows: TGTGCCAGCTCACACTACAGGGGAGAAGAGGATGGCTACACCTTC.